Presented here are 16 T cell receptor beta chains from one specimen sequenced in a study of T cell responses to AZD1222 COVID-19 vaccine. Libraries were prepared by immunoSEQ multiplex PCR; TCRdb keeps only in-frame clonotypes and omits some of them. The top ten hold more than 2% of the sample, which has about 100,000 clones, roughly nine tenths seen once. Sample: peripheral blood, taken 28 days after the second AZD1222 dose. These TCRs come from an adult who received the AZD1222 COVID-19 vaccine.

The CDR3 DNA reads TGTGCCACTACACGGGGCACTGAAGCTTTCTTT. Translating it yields CATTRGTEAFF. The V call is TRBV19, the J call TRBJ1-1; no firm D call. Germline CDR1 reads LNHDA; CDR2 reads SQIVND (reference sequence). The CDR3 loop spans 11 amino acids. Trimming removed 10 bases from V and 4 bases from J, with 10 bases in between.

The chain links TRBV7-9 to TRBJ2-4, with 8 positions matching TRBD1. This CDR3 has 15 residues. CDR1 is SEHNR and CDR2 is FQNEAQ in the germline V gene (reference sequence). Trimming took 4 bases from V and 4 from J; bases not matched to a gene: 6. The CDR3 coding sequence is TGTGCCAGCAGCTCCCCCGGACAGGGTAAAAACATTCAGTACTTC. Translating gives CASSSPGQGKNIQYF.

This chain links TRBV5-1 with TRBJ2-3, with D unclear. The CDR3 spans 15 residues. V was clipped by 0 bases and J by 2 bases, with 10 bases between them. The V gene's germline CDR1 is SGHRS and CDR2 YFSETQ. The CDR3, as DNA: TGCGCCAGCAGCTTGGTTTCTGCGGACACAGATACGCAGTATTTT. Translating gives CASSLVSADTDTQYF. The full variable domain, with the rest looked up from reference TRBV5-1 and TRBJ2-3, is KAGVTQTPRYLIKTRGQQVTLSCSPISGHRSVSWYQQTPGQGLQFLFEYFSETQRNKGNFPGRFSGRQFSNSRSEMNVSTLELGDSALYLCASSLVSADTDTQYFGPGTRLTVL.

This clone was picked up a small number of times. The chain links TRBV24-1 to TRBJ1-1, with TRBD1 identical over 8 bases. Germline CDR1 reads KGHDR; CDR2 reads SFDVKD. The CDR3 consists of 14 residues. Trimming removed 2 bases from V and 8 bases from J; junction bases left unmatched: 6. CDR3 nucleotides: TGTGCCACCAGTGATTACCAGGGGGCTTCGGAAGCTTTCTTT. This gives the protein CATSDYQGASEAFF.

The chain has TRBV25-1 and TRBJ1-6, with TRBD1 as a possible D gene (5 bases). The germline V and J ends were trimmed by 3 bases and 9 bases, with 15 bases remaining between them. This CDR3 is 15 amino acids long. CDR1 is MGHDK and CDR2 is SYGVNS in the germline V gene. CDR3 loop: CASSEFWGFGSPLHF. DNA for the CDR3: TGTGCCAGCAGTGAGTTCTGGGGGTTCGGTTCACCCCTCCACTTT. Variable domain in full (rest from reference TRBV25-1 and TRBJ1-6): EADIYQTPRYLVIGTGKKITLECSQTMGHDKMYWYQQDPGMELHLIHYSYGVNSTEKGDLSSESTVSRIRTEHFPLTLESARPSHTSQYLCASSEFWGFGSPLHFGNGTRLTVT.

The chain is built from TRBV7-3 and TRBJ2-3; D not resolved. V dropped 1 base and J dropped 4 bases, with 3 bases sitting between them. The CDR3 runs 12 residues. Per germline, CDR1 SGHTA and CDR2 FQGTGA. Here the CDR3 DNA reads TGTGCCAGCAGCTTAAGGGCAGATACGCAGTATTTT. This gives the protein CASSLRADTQYF.

V is TRBV4-3 and J is TRBJ2-3, with 7 bases identical to TRBD2. V dropped 2 bases and J dropped 4; count of bases not matched to a gene: 15. The CDR3 runs 18 residues. CDR1 LGHNA and CDR2 YSLEER come from the germline V gene. The CDR3 DNA reads TGCGCCAGCAGCCAACGCCCCCGGACTAGGGGTAATGCAGATACGCAGTATTTT. It codes for CASSQRPRTRGNADTQYF.

The V and J genes are TRBV12-3 or TRBV12-4 and TRBJ1-6, with unresolved D. V was shortened by 1 base and J by 4 bases, with 2 bases between the two germline ends. CDR3 length: 13 residues. CDR3 nucleotides: TGTGCCAGCAGTTTAGTTTATAATTCACCCCTCCACTTT. It encodes CASSLVYNSPLHF.

This clone was observed a single time. This chain links TRBV18 with TRBJ2-1; TRBD2 agrees at 14 bases. This CDR3 contains 15 residues. The V gene end was trimmed by 3 bases and the J gene end by 10 bases; junction bases not matched to a gene: 5. The germline V gene encodes CDR1 KGHSH and CDR2 LQKENI. CDR3 DNA sequence: TGTGCCAGCTCACCGGAGACTAGCGGGAGGGGGGAGCAGTTCTTC. It codes for CASSPETSGRGEQFF.

This clone was found a few times. This sequence joins TRBV5-5 and TRBJ1-4; no clear D. Trimming removed 4 bases from V and 4 bases from J, with 14 bases in between. Per the germline V gene, CDR1 is SGHKS and CDR2 is YYEKEE (reference sequence). This CDR3 is 15 amino acids long. Here the CDR3 DNA reads TGTGCCAGCAGCCTAAGATGGGCAGATAATGAAAAACTGTTTTTT. This codes for CASSLRWADNEKLFF.

This chain joins TRBV6-5 and TRBJ1-2, with a possible D match to TRBD1 (6 bases). V lost 6 bases and J lost 6, with 20 bases in between. The CDR3 length is 15 residues. Germline V gives CDR1 MNHEY, CDR2 SVGAGI. The CDR3 sequence is CASRQNTGLAHGYTF. DNA for the CDR3: TGTGCCAGCAGACAAAATACAGGGCTCGCTCATGGCTACACCTTC.

The rearrangement links TRBV11-3 to TRBJ2-2; D might be TRBD1 (6 bases). The CDR3 length is 15 residues. The V gene lost 1 base and the J gene lost 4 bases, with 10 bases spanning the gap. CDR1 and CDR2 from the germline V gene are SGHNT and YENEEA. CDR3 in amino acids: CASSLGQGPTGELFF. CDR3 coding DNA: TGTGCCAGCAGCTTAGGGCAGGGGCCCACCGGGGAGCTGTTTTTT.

On this clone: Additional DNA sequences in this sample encode the identical CDR3. The rearrangement links TRBV30 to TRBJ1-2, with D perhaps TRBD1 (5 bases). The CDR3 covers 12 residues. Between the trimmed V and J ends, which lost 0 bases and 3 bases, there was a span of 5 bases. Germline loops: CDR1 GTSNPN, CDR2 SVGIG (reference sequence). The CDR3 sequence is CAWSVGDYGYTF. CDR3 bases: TGTGCCTGGAGTGTAGGGGACTATGGCTACACCTTC.

The rearrangement joins TRBV5-8 to TRBJ2-7; 8 nucleotides match TRBD2. The CDR3 consists of 17 residues. In germline, CDR1 is SGHTS, CDR2 YDEGEE. The V gene end was trimmed by 7 bases and the J gene end by 3 bases; junction bases not matched to a gene: 18. The CDR3 sequence: CASSLQAISGGRYEQYF. The CDR3 region has the DNA TGTGCCAGCTCCCTCCAGGCCATCAGCGGGGGACGCTACGAGCAGTACTTC.

The chain employs TRBV2 and TRBJ1-5, with D maybe TRBD1 (6 bases). Germline V lookup: CDR1 SNHLY, CDR2 FYNNEI. The V gene lost 4 bases and the J gene lost 2 bases, with 15 bases spanning the gap. The CDR3 is 16 amino acids. The chain's CDR3 is CASSAIGGGGNQPQHF. The CDR3 nucleotides read TGTGCCAGCAGTGCGATTGGGGGCGGGGGCAATCAGCCCCAGCATTTT. The variable domain in full, with the rest retrieved from reference TRBV2 and TRBJ1-5, is EPEVTQTPSHQVTQMGQEVILRCVPISNHLYFYWYRQILGQKVEFLVSFYNNEISEKSEIFDDQFSVERPDGSNFTLKIRSTKLEDSAMYFCASSAIGGGGNQPQHFGDGTRLSIL.

J is TRBJ2-1 and V is TRBV11-2; 9 bases are a match to TRBD2. CDR3 length: 15 amino acids. Trimming took 3 bases from V and 6 from J; bases not matched to a gene: 6. CDR1 is SGHAT and CDR2 is FQNNGV in the germline V gene. The CDR3 DNA sequence: TGTGCCAGCAGCTTCATAGCGGGAGTGGCCAATGAGCAGTTCTTC. Translating gives CASSFIAGVANEQFF.